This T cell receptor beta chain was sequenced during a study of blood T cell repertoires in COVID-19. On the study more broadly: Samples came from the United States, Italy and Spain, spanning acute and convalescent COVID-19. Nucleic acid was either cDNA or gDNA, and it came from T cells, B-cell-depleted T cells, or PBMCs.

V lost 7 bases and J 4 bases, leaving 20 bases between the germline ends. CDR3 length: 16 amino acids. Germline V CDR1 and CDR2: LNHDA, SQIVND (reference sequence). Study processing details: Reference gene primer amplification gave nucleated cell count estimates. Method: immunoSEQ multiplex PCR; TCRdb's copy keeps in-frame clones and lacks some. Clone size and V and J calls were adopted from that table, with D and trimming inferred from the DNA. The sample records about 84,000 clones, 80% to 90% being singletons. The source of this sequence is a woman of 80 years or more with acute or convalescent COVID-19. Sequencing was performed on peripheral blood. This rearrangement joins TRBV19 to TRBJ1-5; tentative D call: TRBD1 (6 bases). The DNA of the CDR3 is TGTGCCAGTATCCGAAGCAGGGGCTTGGGGAATCAGCCCCAGCATTTT. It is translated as CASIRSRGLGNQPQHF.